This T cell receptor beta chain was found in a study of graft-versus-host responses after intestinal transplantation. Study context: Each recipient received a multivisceral, liver-intestinal, or isolated intestinal graft. All of the recipients had induction that used anti-thymocyte globulin, then tacrolimus and steroids for approximately 3 years.

The germline V and J ends were trimmed by 4 bases and 0 bases, with 12 bases remaining between them. This CDR3 comprises 16 residues. From germline, CDR1 is MGHDK and CDR2 SYGVNS. The repertoire was sequenced with immunoSEQ multiplex PCR; TCRdb's copy has only in-frame clones and lacks some. In the table there are roughly 120,000 clones, around 94% of which are singletons. Findings and caveats of the study: With peak circulating GvH clone levels came an association with early post-transplant HvG declines. GvH clonotypes were identified within recipient marrow, with a subset emerging first in ileum or blood.

Comments on this clone: Its antigen remains unknown.

The TCR was taken from a human donor who was the organ donor for an intestinal transplant. The material was unstimulated CD8+ T cells sorted from spleen or lymph node cells, obtained before transplant. The V and J genes are TRBV25-1 and TRBJ2-2, with a weak D call TRBD2 (5 bases). CDR3 residues: CASSATTDSNTGELFF. The CDR3 DNA reads as TGTGCCAGCAGTGCAACTACGGACTCGAACACCGGGGAGCTGTTTTTT.